This passage covers 8 T cell receptor beta chains from one sample sequenced in a study of OX40 agonist ivuxolimab in advanced cancers. The table came from immunoSEQ multiplex PCR; TCRdb's copy has only in-frame clones and leaves some out. This sample yields 23,000 or so clones, of which 83% are seen a single time; approximately 8% belongs to the top ten. The material was CD4+ or CD8+ T cells sorted from blood, obtained in a trial of the OX40 agonist ivuxolimab. The receptors shown here come from an adult with an advanced solid tumor such as melanoma, head and neck, liver or kidney cancer.

The chain is built from TRBV7-9 and TRBJ2-7; 7 bases line up with TRBD1. This CDR3 is 15 amino acids long. The germline V gene has CDR1 SEHNR and CDR2 FQNEAQ (reference sequence). V trimming: 4 bases; J trimming: 7 bases; junction bases outside the gene matches: 13. CDR3 region: CASSSASGTAREQYF. The CDR3 region has the DNA TGTGCCAGCAGCTCGGCTTCCGGGACAGCCCGAGAGCAGTACTTC.

CDR3: CASSDSDTGELFF. CDR3 nucleotides: TGTGCCAGCAGTGACTCGGACACCGGGGAGCTGTTTTTT. This chain connects TRBV6-4 to TRBJ2-2; unclear D gene. The ends were cut back, 0 bases at V and 3 bases at J, with 2 bases in the middle. CDR1 is MRHNA and CDR2 is SNTAGT in the germline V gene. CDR3 size: 13 residues.

The J gene is TRBJ1-3, the V gene TRBV4-3; D remains ambiguous. Germline values: CDR1 LGHNA, CDR2 YSLEER. The V gene lost 0 bases and the J gene lost 4 bases, with 10 bases spanning the gap. This CDR3 region has 15 residues. CDR3 amino acids: CASSQDPGWGNTIYF. The CDR3 DNA reads TGCGCCAGCAGCCAAGATCCCGGTTGGGGAAACACCATATATTTT.

This clone was seen a few times. The chain combines TRBV23-1 with TRBJ1-1; D call uncertain. TRBV23-1 is noted as an ORF with a role that remains uncertain. The CDR3 has 14 amino acids. Trimming removed 0 bases from V and 0 bases from J, with 5 bases in between. DNA of the CDR3: TGCGCCAGCAGTCAATCGGCGGTGAACACTGAAGCTTTCTTT. It specifies CASSQSAVNTEAFF.

The chain couples TRBV7-9 to TRBJ1-2, with D perhaps TRBD1 (6 bases). V dropped 4 bases and J dropped 4 bases, with 28 bases sitting between them. CDR1 and CDR2 (germline): SEHNR, FQNEAQ (reference sequence). The CDR3 length is 19 residues. The CDR3 protein is CASSSPIGTSPSGGYGYTF. The CDR3 DNA sequence: TGTGCCAGCAGCTCACCAATAGGGACATCTCCTTCTGGGGGCTATGGCTACACCTTC. The variable domain in full, with the rest retrieved from reference TRBV7-9 and TRBJ1-2, is DTGVSQNPRHKITKRGQNVTFRCDPISEHNRLYWYRQTLGQGPEFLTYFQNEAQLEKSRLLSDRFSAERPKGSFSTLEIQRTEQGDSAMYLCASSSPIGTSPSGGYGYTFGSGTRLTVV.

In its sample, this clone was seen once. The chain combines TRBV5-6 with TRBJ1-1; 7 bases agree with TRBD1. The CDR3 loop spans 14 amino acids. J gave up 3 bases and V 4 bases, and 6 bases lay outside the gene matches. Germline CDR1 and CDR2: SGHDT and YYEEEE. CDR3 sequence (DNA): TGTGCCAGCAGCCTAGGGGGCGGGGACACTGAAGCTTTCTTT. Protein product: CASSLGGGDTEAFF.

The V gene is TRBV27, the J gene TRBJ2-7; possible D gene TRBD1, 5 bases. CDR1 and CDR2 (germline): MNHEY, SMNVEV (reference sequence). CDR3 length: 15 amino acids. The V end was cut by 5 bases, the J end by 10 bases, with 24 bases between. The CDR3 here is CASSGVQDFTSKQYF. The CDR3 nucleotides are TGTGCCAGCAGTGGAGTACAGGATTTTACGAGCAAACAGTACTTC.

This chain uses TRBV5-1 with TRBJ2-2; tentatively, D is TRBD1 (6 bases). CDR1 is SGHRS, CDR2 YFSETQ, per germline. V gave up 5 bases and J gave up 0 bases, with 23 bases separating them. The length of the CDR3 is 19 residues. The CDR3 loop is CASRGDWGRTFANTGELFF. CDR3 in DNA: TGCGCCAGCAGGGGCGATTGGGGGCGAACTTTCGCGAACACCGGGGAGCTGTTTTTT.